This T cell receptor (beta chain) was retrieved from a study of blood T cell repertoires in COVID-19. Germline CDR1 reads SGHRS; CDR2 reads YFSETQ. This CDR3 is 17 amino acids long. V trimming: 3 bases; J trimming: 1 base; junction bases outside the gene matches: 8. This clone was picked up one time. Profiled with immunoSEQ multiplex PCR; TCRdb holds only in-frame clones, not every one. The sample contains 220,000 or so clones, about nine tenths of which appear only once. The rearrangement links TRBV5-1 to TRBJ1-5, with 9 bases fitting TRBD1. Sequenced sample: peripheral blood. The TCR sequence derives from a man in his sixties who had recovered from COVID-19. The CDR3 loop reads CASSSAPTGGSNQPQHF. The CDR3 region has the DNA TGCGCCAGCAGCTCGGCGCCGACAGGGGGAAGCAATCAGCCCCAGCATTTT.